This T cell receptor (beta chain) was documented in a study of cytomegalovirus exposure and HLA in healthy donors (dated by TCRdb to the late 2010s). For the study in its entirety: The 550 to 750 repertoires of the first cohort and the roughly 110 validation repertoires were produced on the same platform, according to a later analysis. The study aimed to test whether cataloging public T cell receptors could reveal signatures of past pathogen exposure. Besides the first cohort of some 670 subjects, a separate validation cohort made up of roughly 130 different subjects was used. To predict cytomegalovirus infection status, the study combined high-throughput TCR immunosequencing, statistical association of individual TCRs with disease status, and machine learning. Here is what the overall study found, with its caveats: In a later analysis, TCRs clustered in the first cohort were found to also tend to co-occur in the roughly 130 validation repertoires, with 94% of cluster scores above 0. The classifier was reported to diagnose cytomegalovirus status with high specificity and sensitivity in both the original and validation cohorts. Three of the identified cytomegalovirus-associated TCR beta chains were confirmed in vitro to be specific for cytomegalovirus antigens. The validation cohort had no HLA typing available for a later analysis, so co-occurrence within that cohort was assessed over all 120 or so repertoires. Across donors, most TCR sequences were observed very rarely, whereas some public TCRs were present in many individuals. The study listed 164 TCR beta chains as associated with cytomegalovirus. The authors suggested that the approach could potentially be extended to other disease states and immunological phenotypes.

Including cysteine and phenylalanine, the CDR3 has 14 amino acids. Kept here is only the CDR3 DNA, which spans 42 bases and is read in frame from base 1. Trimming at the junction amounts to 2 bases on V and 6 bases on J, and the germline ends lie 14 bases apart. From a lookup of the germline V gene, CDR1 and CDR2 are MNHEY and SVGAGI. This clone turned up a few times. This clone's antigen is unknown. Base qualities are not recorded, but no much larger clone differs from it by a single base. The donors were included in the validation cohort of approximately 130 subjects, a group kept apart from the approximately 700-subject first cohort. The library came from the immunoSEQ multiplex PCR assay. The authors' analysis ran thus. A statistical classification framework was developed to diagnose cytomegalovirus status using the catalog of TCR beta chain sequences. TCRdb stores this immuneACCESS table with in-frame sequences only. Part of the clones is absent; in the studies checked, under half of the shortfall reflects unresolved V genes, and no reason is known for the rest. The DNA was the basis for D and trimming; V, J and clone size are from that table. The sample contains 200,000 to 250,000 clones, around 78% of them found a single time. The ten top clones hold roughly 5.5% of the sample.

Input material: PBMCs. The sequence links TRBV6-5 to TRBJ2-7; TRBD1 is possibly the D segment (5 matching bases). The sequence came from a woman between 18 and 30 years old in good health and CMV-seronegative. The nucleotide sequence is TGTGCCAGCAGTTACGATCCAGGGCTTAGCGAGCAGTACTTC. Its amino acids are CASSYDPGLSEQYF.